This T cell receptor beta chain comes out of a study of T-cell memory formation after mild COVID-19. General study findings and limits: Those CD4+ clones that contracted were mainly in CM and EM (CD8+ ones in EMRA). From day 15 to 85, contracting clones were balanced between CD4 and CD8, whereas later expanders leaned toward CD4+. There were some responding clones in pre-infection memory, which suggested that cross-reactive memory had joined.

With regard to this clonotype: Its antigen remains unidentified.

The junction had 3 bases not matched to a gene; V was cut back by 1 base and J by 0 bases. Germline CDR1 is SGHKS and CDR2 is YYEKEE (reference sequence). The CDR3 has 15 amino acids. TCRdb ran MiXCR on the 5' RACE reads and lists one entry per CDR3 protein. The sample records 100,000 to 150,000 distinct CDR3 sequences, less than 6.5% being singletons. Sample: PBMCs or a T cell subset sorted from them (not recorded which). The gene calls are TRBV5-5 and TRBJ1-2, with TRBD1 matching over 7 bases. The clonotype originates from an adult woman who had mild COVID-19 (a few samples of this study predate the infection). Cell type and time point are not known. This CDR3 reads CASSLPDRANYGYTF. CDR3 coding DNA: TGTGCCAGCAGCTTGCCTGACAGGGCTAACTATGGCTACACCTTC.